The 3 T cell receptor beta chains below were found in one sample sequenced in a study of T cells after yellow fever vaccination (dated by TCRdb to between 2018 and 2020). The library was made by 5' RACE. For sequencing, an Illumina HiSeq 2500 was employed. TCRdb reprocessing: public reads trimmed at Q25 with fastp, clones called with MiXCR, in-frame beta chains kept. Here each entry gathers all rows of one CDR3 protein and keeps the most common genes and DNA. This sample comprises tens of thousands of distinct CDR3 sequences, 7.3% of them detected only once. In total, the top ten clones hold around 30% of the sample. Read against the paper, the sample's treatment or condition label means: live attenuated yellow fever vaccine strain. The sample in question was CD8+ T cells sorted from PBMCs, obtained 9 to 11 days after the first yellow fever vaccination. All receptors come from a man younger than 35 who received the YFV17D yellow fever vaccine.

Many counts were recorded for this clonotype. V and J are TRBV12-3 or TRBV12-4 and TRBJ2-3, with TRBD2 matching 8 bases. V gave up 6 bases and J gave up 11 bases; unmatched junction bases: 13. This CDR3 region has 14 residues. The CDR3 DNA sequence: TGTGCCAGCAGAGGGACTAGGGTTGAAGAAGAGCAGTATTTT. It specifies CASRGTRVEEEQYF.

This clonotype has at least ten counts. The chain couples TRBV11-2 to TRBJ2-5, with D possibly TRBD2 on 5 matching bases. Trimming cost V 3 bases and J 3 bases, with 23 bases left between them. Germline lookup yields CDR1 SGHAT and CDR2 FQNNGV. The length of the CDR3 is 18 residues. The CDR3 loop reads CASSFPSGPGADKETQYF. DNA of the CDR3: TGTGCCAGCAGCTTCCCATCGGGCCCAGGAGCGGATAAAGAGACCCAGTACTTC. The variable domain in full, completed from reference TRBV11-2 and TRBJ2-5, reads EAGVAQSPRYKIIEKRQSVAFWCNPISGHATLYWYQQILGQGPKLLIQFQNNGVVDDSQLPKDRFSAERLKGVDSTLKIQPAKLEDSAVYLCASSFPSGPGADKETQYFGPGTRLLVL.

This clonotype came up a few times. V is TRBV5-1 and J is TRBJ2-7, with 10 positions matching TRBD2. This CDR3 region has 15 residues. Germline V lookup: CDR1 SGHRS, CDR2 YFSETQ. The V gene end was trimmed by 6 bases and the J gene end by 3 bases; junction bases not matched to a gene: 9. The CDR3: CASTQSGGESYEQYF. The CDR3 nucleotides read TGCGCCAGCACCCAAAGCGGGGGGGAGAGCTACGAGCAGTACTTC.